This T cell receptor beta chain was recovered during a study of shared clonotypes between healthy human individuals. TCRdb's copy holds only in-frame clones and misses some; the assay was immunoSEQ multiplex PCR. The sample has under 1,900,000 clones, approximately 98.5% seen once; the top ten hold 0.3% to 0.45%. J gave up 8 bases and V 6 bases, and 1 base lay outside the gene matches. The CDR3 loop spans 12 amino acids. Germline CDR1 is SNHLY and CDR2 is FYNNEI. The clonotype originates from a man aged 25 to 40 in good health. Material for sequencing was naive CD4+ T cells sorted from blood. Subset meaning: CD45RA+ positively selected. The chain employs TRBV2 and TRBJ1-3; 10 bases map to TRBD1. The CDR3 sequence: CASRDRGYTIYF. The CDR3 region has the DNA TGTGCCAGCAGGGACAGGGGGTACACCATATATTTT.